This T cell receptor beta chain was captured in a study of low-dose radiotherapy and immunotherapy resistance in tumors (dated by TCRdb to 2021 to 2024). With respect to the entire study: In Cohort 1, each fraction delivered 0.5 Gy every 2 weeks, and the prescribed total PTV dose was 6.5 Gy. Patients in Cohort 2 were given 1 Gy per fraction every two weeks, for a total of 13 Gy across 26 weeks. Patients were given nivolumab as a 240 mg flat dose every two weeks and ipilimumab at 1 mg/kg every six weeks, with both drugs delivered intravenously. Cyclophosphamide 200 mg/m2 was given intravenously every two weeks, one day before each radiation and immunotherapy administration. Starting on cycle 1 day 1, patients took 300 mg of aspirin by mouth once a day for four cycles. Trial participants were not randomized into treatment groups. Eight patients were included in the translational analysis: three from the first dose cohort and the first five from the second dose cohort.

This sample's time point label indicates: before trial treatment. Donors were enrolled in RACIN, a single-arm phase I dose-escalation trial in which nivolumab, ipilimumab, aspirin, low-dose cyclophosphamide and low-dose radiotherapy were combined. Eligible patients had advanced, TIL-negative solid tumors. This clonotype was counted at least ten times. Its recognized antigen is unknown. Base qualities were left out, and no much larger clone turns up one base away. For sequencing, an Illumina HiSeq 2500 was employed. First-strand cDNA was synthesized using Superscript III and a set of TRAV- and TRBV-specific primers, so that both TCRalpha and TCRbeta chains were covered. TCRs were amplified with Phusion for roughly 19 PCR cycles, with a constant-region primer paired with the adapter attached to the V primers. The MessageAmp II aRNA Amplification Kit was used to amplify the isolated mRNA, with in vitro transcription run for 15 to 20 hours at 37 degrees C. The Dynabeads mRNA DIRECT Purification Kit was used to isolate mRNA for TCR sequencing. Indexed Illumina adapters were added in a second approximately 25-cycle Phusion PCR, and the resulting products were purified with AMPure XP beads. Per the source publication's procedure: Using custom Perl scripts, TCR sequences that encoded the same protein were pooled, out-of-frame sequences were dropped, and the abundance of each clonotype was calculated. Any TCR sequence supported by only a single read was excluded from analysis. Repertoire metrics included Shannon entropy, Gini index, clonality, richness, and frequency of TCRs shared between repertoires. TCRdb ran its own pipeline on the public reads, namely fastp trimming at Q25 and MiXCR clone calling, and kept in-frame beta chains. Each entry is one CDR3 protein sequence, shown with its most common DNA and genes. It is TCRdb's table, rather than the study itself, that gives the V and J calls and clone size. A total of more than 70,000 distinct CDR3 sequences appear in this sample, roughly 30% of them only once. The ten most abundant clones make up roughly 11% of the sample.

The clonotype originates from a female donor with ovarian cancer. The source material was PBMCs, sampled before treatment.

The nucleotide sequence is given as TGTGCCAGCAGCTTAACTTCCAGGCCGGGTGAGACCCAGTACTTC. Its protein reads: CASSLTSRPGETQYF. The chain was built from TRBV7-3 and TRBJ2-5, with an unclear D gene assignment. The trim is 0 bases for V and 5 bases for J, with a gap of 13 bases between the germline ends. The germline V gene sets CDR1 to SGHTA and CDR2 to FQGTGA. The CDR3 covers 15 residues, taking in both the cysteine and the phenylalanine. Only CDR3 DNA is held: 45 bases, read in frame from base 1.